This TCR beta chain came from a study of blood T cell repertoires in COVID-19. Turning to the study itself: PBMCs, B-cell-depleted T cells, or T cells provided the cDNA or gDNA that made up the material.

Germline CDR1 and CDR2: SNHLY and FYNNEI. The CDR3 covers 13 residues. V shed 4 bases, J shed 3 bases, and the junction held 2 bases outside the gene matches. Original handling: Researchers report that nucleated cell counts were estimated from reference gene primer amplification. Using immunoSEQ multiplex PCR, the repertoire was profiled, and TCRdb retains in-frame clones only, with some absent. V and J calls and clone size are copied from that table; D and trimming were computed from the DNA. Of tens of thousands of clones listed, approximately 80% were seen once; the top ten hold about 25%. The J gene is TRBJ1-1, the V gene TRBV2, with TRBD1 matching 7 bases. This sequence was found in a human donor in a cohort sampled during active COVID-19. Material: peripheral blood. CDR3 protein: CASSGTGYTEAFF. The CDR3 DNA reads as TGTGCCAGCAGTGGGACAGGCTACACTGAAGCTTTCTTT. The complete variable domain, with remaining parts taken from reference TRBV2 and TRBJ1-1, reads EPEVTQTPSHQVTQMGQEVILRCVPISNHLYFYWYRQILGQKVEFLVSFYNNEISEKSEIFDDQFSVERPDGSNFTLKIRSTKLEDSAMYFCASSGTGYTEAFFGQGTRLTVV.